This TCR beta chain was found in a study of control samples from healthy donors and cancer patients. Trimming took 9 bases from V and 3 from J; bases not matched to a gene: 13. CDR3 size: 16 residues. The germline V gene has CDR1 LNHNV and CDR2 YYDKDF (reference sequence). Produced via immunoSEQ multiplex PCR; TCRdb's table is partial and in-frame only. This sample carries roughly 400,000 clones, approximately 90% of them seen once, and the ten largest clones take roughly 6.4%. The clonotype comes from a man aged 40-50 years with head and neck cancer. The sample was PBMCs. The rearrangement joins TRBV15 to TRBJ1-5, with TRBD1 matching 8 bases. CDR3: CATCRGGQGNNQPQHF. For the CDR3, the DNA is TGTGCCACTTGCCGTGGAGGACAGGGAAACAATCAGCCCCAGCATTTT.